This entry describes one T cell receptor (beta chain). The data stem from a study of T cell changes during pregnancy in multiple sclerosis. Data came from immunoSEQ multiplex PCR; TCRdb stores just in-frame clones and leaves some out. The sample has tens of thousands of clones, about 90% seen once; the top ten hold roughly 8%. The trim removed 5 bases at V and 3 bases at J, leaving 7 bases unmatched. The length of the CDR3 is 15 residues. Germline assignment: CDR1 MDHEN and CDR2 SYDVKM. This receptor was obtained from a female donor with multiple sclerosis, enrolled in a pregnancy study. The rearrangement joins TRBV28 to TRBJ2-1, with TRBD1 identical over 7 bases. The material sequenced was CD8+ T cells from peripheral blood mononuclear cells, taken after pregnancy. The CDR3 sequence: CASSPSWTGYNEQFF. In nucleotides, the CDR3 is TGTGCCAGCAGTCCCTCCTGGACAGGCTACAATGAGCAGTTCTTC.